This T cell receptor (beta chain) was retrieved from a study of spatial heterogeneity in lung cancer (dated 2019 in TCRdb). About the investigation overall: More beta-chain than alpha-chain transcripts were consistently detected, likely reflecting higher beta-chain transcript abundance. TCR transcript counts in tumor regions correlated strongly with a T cell transcriptional module score from matched bulk RNA-seq. In the raw uncorrected reads, each unique combination of TCR and UMI appeared more than ten times on average. In non-small cell lung cancer, the study quantitatively compared TCR alpha and beta repertoires across several tumor regions, matched nontumor lung, and blood. TCR repertoire features were related to nonsynonymous mutation counts determined by whole-exome sequencing of tumor tissue. At surgery, both alpha and beta chains were TCR-sequenced in over 200 tumor regions, about 64 matched nontumor lung samples and a few dozen PBMC samples.

Results the study describes overall, beyond this receptor: The count of ubiquitous expanded TCRs correlated with the count of ubiquitous nonsynonymous mutations, and the count of regional expanded TCRs correlated with the count of regional nonsynonymous mutations. Additional single-cell paired TCR alpha and beta sequencing was considered necessary to confirm, at a functional level, the hypothesis that regional TCRs recognize regional mutations. A correlation was observed between the number of expanded intratumoral alpha and beta TCRs and the tumor nonsynonymous mutation count. TCR-seq coverage of tumor T cells was estimated at only approximately 7% for alpha chains and approximately 13% for beta chains.

In regard to this clonotype: Its antigen specificity is not known. A much larger clone differs from this one at a single base, so this may be a read error.

The germline V gene specifies SQVTM as CDR1 and ANQGSEA as CDR2. There are 12 amino acids in the CDR3, from cysteine to phenylalanine inclusive. The DNA shown is the 36-base CDR3, in frame from base 1. The library was built by means of 5' RACE. The sequencing machine was a NextSeq 500. To allow correction of PCR and sequencing errors, the TCR library protocol tagged every TCR cDNA molecule with a unique molecular identifier. As for how the authors treated the data: TCR identification, UMI-based error correction and CDR3 extraction were performed with Decombinator tools. Expanded TCRs were defined as those above a frequency of 2 per 1,000, corresponding to the top 1% of the tumor frequency distribution. Expanded tumor TCRs statistically deemed absent (corrected P<0.05) from at least one tumor region were classed as regional, and all other expanded tumor TCRs were classed as ubiquitous. Each repertoire was subsampled 100 times to 5,000 TCRs, after which Renyi diversity was computed with the R vegan package. CDR3 similarity networks were built from amino acid triplet string-kernel similarity, with CDR3s being connected when pairwise similarity was above 0.82. TCRdb reprocessed the public reads (quality trimming at Q25 with fastp, clone calling with MiXCR) and kept in-frame beta chains. Rows with a matching CDR3 protein are joined into one entry that keeps the most common DNA and genes. The V and J calls here are based on TCRdb, not the publication. This sample gives 15,000 to 20,000 distinct CDR3 sequences in total; about 6.3% of them show up just once. The ten largest clones add up to around 3.7% of the sample.

Interpreted using the paper, the time point label stands for: sample taken at primary tumor resection. Donors were 70 or so patients with early-stage, untreated non-small cell lung cancer from the lung TRACERx cohort. Whole RNA extracted from tumor and nontumor lung tissue, or from cryopreserved PBMC samples, was used for TCR sequencing without cell sorting. Patients were selected for TCR sequencing only if sufficient RNA was available from at least two tumor regions. Before being selected, tumor and adjacent nontumor lung specimens were reviewed by a lung pathologist. The sequence came from a female donor with early-stage non-small cell lung cancer. The sample here was lung tumor tissue, taken at surgery. The V and J genes are TRBV29-1 and TRBJ2-5, and TRBD1 matches 9 of the central bases. In nucleotides, the sequence is TGCAGCGCCGGGGACAGGGTGCAGACCCGGTACTTC. It translates to CSAGDRVQTRYF.